One sample yielded the 15 T cell receptor beta chains listed below, sequenced in a study of shared clonotypes between healthy human individuals. Here immunoSEQ multiplex PCR was the method, and the copy in TCRdb shows in-frame clones only, minus some. The sample holds 2 million to 2.5 million clones, 93% seen once. Sequenced sample: naive CD4+ T cells from PBMCs. Noted subset: CD45RA+ positively selected. The receptors come from a man younger than 30 in good health. Some clones in this sample may be carry-over from other donors' samples.

This clone appeared a single time. The chain recombines TRBV25-1 with TRBJ2-2; D is uncertain. CDR3 length: 13 amino acids. Germline CDR1 is MGHDK and CDR2 is SYGVNS. Trimming removed 6 bases at V and 4 bases at J, with 9 bases between. The CDR3 region is CASSKWGTGELFF. Here the CDR3 DNA reads TGTGCCAGCAGCAAGTGGGGCACCGGGGAGCTGTTTTTT.

The V gene is TRBV4-1, the J gene TRBJ1-5; D gene unclear. Germline CDR1 MGHRA, CDR2 YSYEKL. The V gene lost 0 bases and the J gene lost 0 bases, with 18 bases spanning the gap. CDR3 length: 19 residues. Here the CDR3 DNA reads TGCGCCAGCAGCCAAGATATCGGCGTCTTTAGCTATAGCAATCAGCCCCAGCATTTT. Translating gives CASSQDIGVFSYSNQPQHF.

The chain recombines TRBV5-1 with TRBJ1-5; D call uncertain. The V end lost 4 bases, the J end lost 5 bases, and 10 bases lay between the germline ends. The CDR3 covers 13 residues. Germline CDR1 is SGHRS and CDR2 is YFSETQ. The CDR3 DNA reads TGCGCCAGCAGCCCGGCCCCGGATCAGCCCCAGCATTTT. Amino acids: CASSPAPDQPQHF.

This chain joins TRBV2 and TRBJ2-3; D gene ambiguous. This CDR3 has 11 amino acids. V was clipped by 5 bases and J by 6 bases, with 6 bases between them. Germline CDR1 and CDR2: SNHLY and FYNNEI. CDR3 in amino acids: CASSPRDTQYF. The CDR3 DNA reads TGTGCCAGCAGTCCGAGGGATACGCAGTATTTT.

The chain carries TRBV5-4 and TRBJ1-1; D unclear. V was cut by 3 bases and J by 1 base, with 19 bases left in between. Germline CDR1 reads SGHNT; CDR2 reads YYREEE (reference sequence). The CDR3 extends over 17 amino acids. The CDR3 spells CASSYGDPNGRNTEAFF. The CDR3 region has the DNA TGTGCCAGCAGCTACGGCGACCCTAACGGGAGGAACACTGAAGCTTTCTTT.

This chain uses TRBV7-8 with TRBJ1-1; TRBD1 agrees at 9 bases. CDR3 length: 18 amino acids. J lost 2 bases, V lost 5 bases, and 15 bases had no gene match. Germline loops: CDR1 SGHVS, CDR2 FQNEAQ. In DNA, the CDR3 is TGTGCCAGCAGCCCCCATAGGCCTTCGGGACAGGGCAACACTGAAGCTTTCTTT. Amino acids: CASSPHRPSGQGNTEAFF.

The V gene is TRBV18, the J gene TRBJ2-7; TRBD1 matches 7 bases. This CDR3 is built from 14 residues. CDR1 KGHSH and CDR2 LQKENI come from the germline V gene. J was trimmed by 6 bases and V by 1 base; bases with no gene match: 6. CDR3 sequence: CASSPRRGLGEQYF. CDR3 DNA: TGTGCCAGCTCACCACGTAGGGGGCTCGGCGAGCAGTACTTC.

V is TRBV18 and J is TRBJ2-7, with 9 bases that match TRBD2. Losses at the gene ends were 4 bases for V and 2 bases for J; bases not matched to a gene: 12. Germline V gene lookup returns CDR1 KGHSH and CDR2 LQKENI. The CDR3 runs 17 residues. In DNA form, the CDR3 reads TGTGCCAGCTCACTTGAAATTTCAGCTAGCGGGGCCTACGAGCAGTACTTC. Translated, it gives CASSLEISASGAYEQYF.

A word on this clone: At the DNA level, this CDR3 is encoded by other sequences in the same sample as well. CDR3 bases: TGCGCCAGCAGCTTGCTAGCTGGCTACGAGCAGTACTTC. Translated, it gives CASSLLAGYEQYF. The V gene is TRBV5-1, the J gene TRBJ2-7; TRBD2 might be the D (5 bases). Trimming took off 1 base at V and 3 bases at J, with 8 bases between the two ends. Germline CDR1 is SGHRS and CDR2 is YFSETQ. This CDR3 comprises 13 residues. The entire variable domain, with the rest obtained from reference TRBV5-1 and TRBJ2-7, is as follows: KAGVTQTPRYLIKTRGQQVTLSCSPISGHRSVSWYQQTPGQGLQFLFEYFSETQRNKGNFPGRFSGRQFSNSRSEMNVSTLELGDSALYLCASSLLAGYEQYFGPGTRLTVT.

This clone was counted a single time. The V and J genes are TRBV28 and TRBJ2-7; D perhaps matches TRBD1 (6 bases). V lost 6 bases, J lost 9 bases, and 15 bases lay in between. The germline V gene encodes CDR1 MDHEN and CDR2 SYDVKM. The CDR3 totals 12 residues. The CDR3 bases are TGTGCCAGCAGCAGACCCCTAGGGGGGCAGTACTTC. It is translated as CASSRPLGGQYF.

CDR3 sequence reads: CASSWGQDPTRNYEQYF. The DNA of the CDR3 is TGCGCCAGCAGCTGGGGGCAAGACCCGACCCGAAACTACGAGCAGTACTTC. The gene calls are TRBV5-1 and TRBJ2-7; the D gene is possibly TRBD1 (6 bases). Trimming took off 3 bases at V and 3 bases at J, with 22 bases between the two ends. The CDR3 extends over 17 amino acids. The germline V gene has CDR1 SGHRS and CDR2 YFSETQ.

Notes on this clone: This specimen includes other DNA sequences encoding the same CDR3. This sequence joins TRBV9 and TRBJ1-3; D is possibly TRBD1 (5 bases). The germline CDR1 and CDR2 sequences are SGDLS and YYNGEE. CDR3 length: 13 amino acids. V was clipped by 0 bases and J by 7 bases, with 8 bases between them. CDR3 sequence reads: CASSVEGRNTIYF. The CDR3 DNA is TGTGCCAGCAGCGTAGAGGGGAGGAACACCATATATTTT.

The chain recombines TRBV6-5 with TRBJ2-7; 8 bases agree with TRBD1. CDR1 is MNHEY and CDR2 is SVGAGI in the germline V gene. The CDR3 sequence is 13 residues long. Trimming took 6 bases from V and 3 from J; bases not matched to a gene: 4. Here the CDR3 DNA reads TGTGCCAGCAGCTCGGACAGGGTCTACGAGCAGTACTTC. This gives the protein CASSSDRVYEQYF.

CDR3 DNA: TGTGCCAGTAGTATTCCGCCCCCGGGACAGGGGGCGTACGAGCAGTACTTC. It is translated as CASSIPPPGQGAYEQYF. This sequence joins TRBV19 and TRBJ2-7, with 12 bases aligning to TRBD1. Germline CDR1 and CDR2: LNHDA and SQIVND (reference sequence). This CDR3 contains 17 residues. J was trimmed by 4 bases and V by 3 bases; bases with no gene match: 10.

V usage is TRBV9 and J usage is TRBJ2-7; D could derive from TRBD1 or TRBD2 (6 bases each). CDR3 size: 15 residues. Trimming shortened V by 4 bases and J by 3 bases, and 17 bases separated the two germline ends. CDR1 and CDR2 from the germline V gene are SGDLS and YYNGEE. The CDR3, as DNA: TGTGCCAGCAGCCCGCGGGGACAAAGAAGCTACGAGCAGTACTTC. It yields the protein CASSPRGQRSYEQYF.